The present TCR beta chain was sequenced within a study of blood T cell repertoires in COVID-19. Original processing notes: Nucleated cell counts were estimated from reference gene primer amplification. Method: immunoSEQ multiplex PCR; TCRdb's copy keeps in-frame clones and lacks some. V and J calls and clone size are as listed in that table; D and trimming were resolved from the DNA. The data show under 150,000 clones, 70% to 85% seen once. The CDR3 extends over 14 amino acids. V shed 5 bases and J 6 bases; nucleotides not matched to a gene: 9. Germline lookup yields CDR1 LGHDT and CDR2 YNNKEL (reference sequence).

This clonotype was obtained from a human donor in a cohort sampled during active COVID-19. The rearrangement joins TRBV3-1 (or the pseudogene TRBV3-2) to TRBJ2-7, with 8 bases fitting TRBD2. The specimen sequenced was peripheral blood. The CDR3 reads CASSAKRRGVEQYF. CDR3 in DNA: TGTGCCAGCAGCGCAAAGAGGCGGGGGGTCGAGCAGTACTTC.